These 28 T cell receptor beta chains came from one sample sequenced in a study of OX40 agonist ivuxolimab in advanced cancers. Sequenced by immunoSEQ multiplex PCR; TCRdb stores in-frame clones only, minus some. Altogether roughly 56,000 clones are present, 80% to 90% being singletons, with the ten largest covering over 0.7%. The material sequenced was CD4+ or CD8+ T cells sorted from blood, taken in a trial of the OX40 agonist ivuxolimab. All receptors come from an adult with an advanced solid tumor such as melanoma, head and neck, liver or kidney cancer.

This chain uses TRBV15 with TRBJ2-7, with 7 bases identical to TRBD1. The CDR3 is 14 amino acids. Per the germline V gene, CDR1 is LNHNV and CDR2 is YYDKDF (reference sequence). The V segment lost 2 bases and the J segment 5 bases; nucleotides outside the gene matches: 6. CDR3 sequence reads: CATSRRQGRNEQYF. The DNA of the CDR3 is TGTGCCACCAGCAGACGACAGGGTAGAAACGAGCAGTACTTC.

The CDR3 region has the DNA TGTGCCAGCAGTTACCGGGACAGGGTGTCGTCTGGCTACACCTTC. Its translation: CASSYRDRVSSGYTF. The gene calls are TRBV6-5 and TRBJ1-2; 9 bases fit TRBD1. After removal of 2 bases from V and 7 bases from J, the junction contained 8 bases not matched to a gene. This CDR3 comprises 15 residues. The germline gives CDR1 MNHEY, CDR2 SVGAGI.

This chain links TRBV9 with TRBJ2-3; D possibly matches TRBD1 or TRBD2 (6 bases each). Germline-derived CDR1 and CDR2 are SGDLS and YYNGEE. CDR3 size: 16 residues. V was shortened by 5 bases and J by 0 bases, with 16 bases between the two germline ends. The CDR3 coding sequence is TGTGCCAGCAGTGACTTGGGGGGCCCTAGCACAGATACGCAGTATTTT. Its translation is CASSDLGGPSTDTQYF.

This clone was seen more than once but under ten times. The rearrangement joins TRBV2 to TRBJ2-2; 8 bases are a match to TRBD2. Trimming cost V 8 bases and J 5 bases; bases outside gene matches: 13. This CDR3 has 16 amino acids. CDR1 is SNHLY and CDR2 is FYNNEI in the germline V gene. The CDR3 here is CASSRERGRTTGELFF. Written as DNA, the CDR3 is TGTGCCAGCTCACGTGAGCGCGGGAGGACAACCGGGGAGCTGTTTTTT.

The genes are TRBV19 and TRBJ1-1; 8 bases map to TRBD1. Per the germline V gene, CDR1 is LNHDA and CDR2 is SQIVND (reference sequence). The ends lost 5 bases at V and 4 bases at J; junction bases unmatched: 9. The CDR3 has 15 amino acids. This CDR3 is CASSPMDRVATEAFF. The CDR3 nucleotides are TGTGCCAGTAGTCCCATGGACAGGGTCGCCACTGAAGCTTTCTTT.

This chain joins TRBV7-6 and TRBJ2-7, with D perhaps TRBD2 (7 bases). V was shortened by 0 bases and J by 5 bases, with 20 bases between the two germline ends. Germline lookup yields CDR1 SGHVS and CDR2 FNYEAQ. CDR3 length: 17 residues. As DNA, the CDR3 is TGTGCCAGCAGCTTAGCCCTTGGTAGGGGGGGGTCCCACGAGCAGTACTTC. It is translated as CASSLALGRGGSHEQYF.

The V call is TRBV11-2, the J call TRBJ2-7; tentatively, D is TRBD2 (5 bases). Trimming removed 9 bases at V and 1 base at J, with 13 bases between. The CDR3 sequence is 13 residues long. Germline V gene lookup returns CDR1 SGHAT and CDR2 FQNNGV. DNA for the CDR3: TGTGCCAGTAAGTCGGACTTTTCCTACGAGCAGTACTTC. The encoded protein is CASKSDFSYEQYF.

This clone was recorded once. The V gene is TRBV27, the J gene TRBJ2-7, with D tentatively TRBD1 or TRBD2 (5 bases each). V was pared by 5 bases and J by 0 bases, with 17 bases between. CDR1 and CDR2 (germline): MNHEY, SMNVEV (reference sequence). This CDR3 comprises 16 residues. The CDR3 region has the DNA TGTGCCAGCAGTACCCGGGGACGGGACCTCTCCTACGAGCAGTACTTC. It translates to CASSTRGRDLSYEQYF.

The CDR3 region is CASSAITSDQETQYF. CDR3 coding DNA: TGTGCCAGCAGCGCGATCACTAGCGATCAAGAGACCCAGTACTTC. The V call is TRBV5-6, the J call TRBJ2-5; 7 bases are a match to TRBD2. The germline CDR1 and CDR2 sequences are SGHDT and YYEEEE. The V and J ends lost 4 bases and 2 bases, in that order; junction bases with no gene match: 8. CDR3 length equals 15 residues.

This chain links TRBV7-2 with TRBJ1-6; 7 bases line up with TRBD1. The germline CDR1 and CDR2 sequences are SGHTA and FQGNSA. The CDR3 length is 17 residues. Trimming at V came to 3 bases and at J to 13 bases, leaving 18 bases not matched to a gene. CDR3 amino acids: CASSLRLGGSKTSPLHF. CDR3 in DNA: TGTGCCAGCAGCTTGCGGTTAGGGGGCTCAAAAACATCTCCCCTCCACTTT. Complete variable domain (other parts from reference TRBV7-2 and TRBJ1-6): GAGVSQSPSNKVTEKGKDVELRCDPISGHTALYWYRQSLGQGLEFLIYFQGNSAPDKSGLPSDRFSAERTGGSVSTLTIQRTQQEDSAVYLCASSLRLGGSKTSPLHFGNGTRLTVT.

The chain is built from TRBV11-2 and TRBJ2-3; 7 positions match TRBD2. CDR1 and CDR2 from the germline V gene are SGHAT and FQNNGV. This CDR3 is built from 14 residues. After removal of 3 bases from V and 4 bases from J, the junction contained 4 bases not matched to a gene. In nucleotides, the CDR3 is TGTGCCAGCAGCTTTGCGGGAGAGGCAGATACGCAGTATTTT. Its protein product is CASSFAGEADTQYF.

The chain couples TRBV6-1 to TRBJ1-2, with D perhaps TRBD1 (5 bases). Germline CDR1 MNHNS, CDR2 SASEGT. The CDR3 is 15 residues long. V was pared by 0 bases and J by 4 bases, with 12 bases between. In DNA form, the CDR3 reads TGTGCCAGCAGTGAAGCGCATGGGGCGCGCTATGGCTACACCTTC. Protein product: CASSEAHGARYGYTF.

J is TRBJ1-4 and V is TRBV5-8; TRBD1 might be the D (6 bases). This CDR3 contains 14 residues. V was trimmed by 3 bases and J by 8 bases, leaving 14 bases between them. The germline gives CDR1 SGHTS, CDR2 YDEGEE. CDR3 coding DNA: TGTGCCAGCAGCTCACAGGGTCTAGTGGAAAAACTGTTTTTT. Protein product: CASSSQGLVEKLFF.

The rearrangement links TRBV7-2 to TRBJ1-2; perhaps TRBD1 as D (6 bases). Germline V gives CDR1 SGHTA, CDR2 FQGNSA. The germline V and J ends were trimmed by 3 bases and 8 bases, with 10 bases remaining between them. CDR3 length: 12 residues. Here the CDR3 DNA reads TGTGCCAGCAGCTTGGACAGTCCGGGCTACACCTTC. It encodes CASSLDSPGYTF.

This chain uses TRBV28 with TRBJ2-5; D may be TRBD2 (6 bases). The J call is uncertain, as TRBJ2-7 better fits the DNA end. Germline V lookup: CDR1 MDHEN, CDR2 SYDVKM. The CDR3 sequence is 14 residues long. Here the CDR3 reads CASSLRLASYEQYF. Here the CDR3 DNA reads TGTGCCAGCAGTTTAAGGCTAGCGTCCTACGAGCAGTACTTC.

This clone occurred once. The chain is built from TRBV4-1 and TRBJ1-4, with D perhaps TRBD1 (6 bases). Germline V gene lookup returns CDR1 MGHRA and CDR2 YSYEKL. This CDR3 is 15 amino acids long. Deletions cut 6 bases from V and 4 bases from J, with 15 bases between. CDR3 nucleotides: TGCGCCAGCAGTCCCCCAGGGGCTAGTAATGAAAAACTGTTTTTT. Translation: CASSPPGASNEKLFF.

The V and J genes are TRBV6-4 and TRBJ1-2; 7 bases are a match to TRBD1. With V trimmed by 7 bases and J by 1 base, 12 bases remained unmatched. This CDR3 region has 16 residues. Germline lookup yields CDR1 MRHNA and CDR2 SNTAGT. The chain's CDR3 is CASNYWRGPGNYGYTF. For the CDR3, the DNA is TGTGCCAGCAACTACTGGAGGGGGCCGGGTAACTATGGCTACACCTTC.

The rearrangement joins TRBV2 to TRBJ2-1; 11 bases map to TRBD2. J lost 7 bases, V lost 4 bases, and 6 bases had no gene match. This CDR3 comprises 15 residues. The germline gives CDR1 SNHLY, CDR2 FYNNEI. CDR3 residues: CASSGSSSGGNEQFF. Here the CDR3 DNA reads TGTGCCAGCAGTGGGTCGTCTAGCGGGGGGAATGAGCAGTTCTTC.

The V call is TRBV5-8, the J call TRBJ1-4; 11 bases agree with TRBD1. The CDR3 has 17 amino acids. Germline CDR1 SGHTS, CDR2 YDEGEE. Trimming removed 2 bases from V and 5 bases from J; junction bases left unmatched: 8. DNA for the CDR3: TGTGCCAGCAGCTTTCGGAGGACAGGGGGCGTGAATGAAAAACTGTTTTTT. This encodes CASSFRRTGGVNEKLFF.

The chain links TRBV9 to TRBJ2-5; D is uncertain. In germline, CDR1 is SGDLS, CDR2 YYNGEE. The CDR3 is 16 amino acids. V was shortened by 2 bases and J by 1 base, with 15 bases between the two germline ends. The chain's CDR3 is CASSVLSLTGQETQYF. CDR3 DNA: TGTGCCAGCAGCGTTTTGTCGTTAACCGGCCAAGAGACCCAGTACTTC.

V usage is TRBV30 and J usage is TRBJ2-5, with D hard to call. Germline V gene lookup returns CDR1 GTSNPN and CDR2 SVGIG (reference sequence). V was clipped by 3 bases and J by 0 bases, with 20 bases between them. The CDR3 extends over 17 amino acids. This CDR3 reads CAWSVLRASPNQETQYF. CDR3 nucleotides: TGTGCCTGGAGCGTTCTCCGGGCCTCCCCGAACCAAGAGACCCAGTACTTC.

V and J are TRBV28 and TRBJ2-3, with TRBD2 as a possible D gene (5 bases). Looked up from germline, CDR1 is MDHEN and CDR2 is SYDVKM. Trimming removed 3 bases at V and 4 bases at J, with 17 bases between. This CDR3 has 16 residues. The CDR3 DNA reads TGTGCCAGCAGTTTGCCAAGAGGCGGGCCCCCAGATACGCAGTATTTT. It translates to CASSLPRGGPPDTQYF.

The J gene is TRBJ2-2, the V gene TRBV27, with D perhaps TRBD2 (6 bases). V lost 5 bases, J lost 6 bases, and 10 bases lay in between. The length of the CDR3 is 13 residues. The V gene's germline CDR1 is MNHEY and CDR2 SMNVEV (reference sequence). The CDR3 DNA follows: TGTGCCAGCAGTCGCCGACTAGCCGGGGAGCTGTTTTTT. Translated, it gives CASSRRLAGELFF.

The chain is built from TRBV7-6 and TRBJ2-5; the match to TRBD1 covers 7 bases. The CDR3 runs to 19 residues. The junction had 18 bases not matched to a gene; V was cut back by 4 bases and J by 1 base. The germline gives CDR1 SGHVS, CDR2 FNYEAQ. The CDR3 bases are TGTGCCAGCAGCTCCAGGCGTGGCAGGGGGAAAAATCTCCAAGAGACCCAGTACTTC. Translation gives CASSSRRGRGKNLQETQYF.

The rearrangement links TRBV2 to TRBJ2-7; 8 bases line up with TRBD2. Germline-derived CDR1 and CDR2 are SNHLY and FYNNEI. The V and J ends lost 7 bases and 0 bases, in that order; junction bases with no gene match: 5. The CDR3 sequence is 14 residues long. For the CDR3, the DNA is TGTGCCAGCAAGACTAGCGAGAGCTCCTACGAGCAGTACTTC. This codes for CASKTSESSYEQYF. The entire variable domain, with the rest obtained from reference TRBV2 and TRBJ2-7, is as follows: EPEVTQTPSHQVTQMGQEVILRCVPISNHLYFYWYRQILGQKVEFLVSFYNNEISEKSEIFDDQFSVERPDGSNFTLKIRSTKLEDSAMYFCASKTSESSYEQYFGPGTRLTVT.

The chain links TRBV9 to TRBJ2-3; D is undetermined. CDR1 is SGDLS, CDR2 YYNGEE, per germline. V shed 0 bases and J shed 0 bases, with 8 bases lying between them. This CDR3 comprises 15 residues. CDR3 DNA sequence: TGTGCCAGCAGCGTAGCAGCGTATAGCACAGATACGCAGTATTTT. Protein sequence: CASSVAAYSTDTQYF.

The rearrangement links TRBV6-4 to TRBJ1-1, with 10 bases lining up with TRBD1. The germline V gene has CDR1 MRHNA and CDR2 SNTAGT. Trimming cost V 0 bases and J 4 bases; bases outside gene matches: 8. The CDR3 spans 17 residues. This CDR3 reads CASSDSGGTGESTEAFF. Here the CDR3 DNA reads TGTGCCAGCAGTGACTCTGGCGGGACAGGGGAATCCACTGAAGCTTTCTTT.

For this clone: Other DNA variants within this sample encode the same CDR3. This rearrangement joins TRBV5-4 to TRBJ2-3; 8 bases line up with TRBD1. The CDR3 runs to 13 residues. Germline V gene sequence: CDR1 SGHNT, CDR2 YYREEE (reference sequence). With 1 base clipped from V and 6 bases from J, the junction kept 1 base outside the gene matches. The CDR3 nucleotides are TGTGCCAGCAGCTTGACAGGGGGTGATACGCAGTATTTT. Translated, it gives CASSLTGGDTQYF.